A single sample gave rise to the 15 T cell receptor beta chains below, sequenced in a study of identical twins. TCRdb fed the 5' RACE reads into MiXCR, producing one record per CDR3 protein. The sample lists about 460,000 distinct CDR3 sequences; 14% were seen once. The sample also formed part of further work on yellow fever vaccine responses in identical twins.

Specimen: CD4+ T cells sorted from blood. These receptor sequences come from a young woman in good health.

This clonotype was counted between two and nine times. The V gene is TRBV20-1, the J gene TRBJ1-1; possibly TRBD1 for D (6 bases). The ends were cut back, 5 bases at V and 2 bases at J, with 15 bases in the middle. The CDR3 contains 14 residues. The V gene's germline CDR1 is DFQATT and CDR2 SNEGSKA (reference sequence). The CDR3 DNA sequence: TGCAGTGCTTCGTCCGGGACAACTAACACTGAAGCTTTCTTT. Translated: CSASSGTTNTEAFF.

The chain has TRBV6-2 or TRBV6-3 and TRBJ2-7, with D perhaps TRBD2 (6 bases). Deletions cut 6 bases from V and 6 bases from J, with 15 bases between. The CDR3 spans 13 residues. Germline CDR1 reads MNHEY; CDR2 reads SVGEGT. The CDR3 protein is CASSYLPRGEQYF. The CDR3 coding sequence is TGTGCCAGCAGCTACCTCCCGCGGGGCGAGCAGTACTTC.

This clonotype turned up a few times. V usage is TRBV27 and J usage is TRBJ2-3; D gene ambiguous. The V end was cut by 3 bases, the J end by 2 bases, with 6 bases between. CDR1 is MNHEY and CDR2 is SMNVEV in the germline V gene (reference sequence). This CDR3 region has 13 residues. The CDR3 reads CASSFSITDTQYF. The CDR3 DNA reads TGTGCCAGCAGTTTTTCGATCACAGATACGCAGTATTTT.

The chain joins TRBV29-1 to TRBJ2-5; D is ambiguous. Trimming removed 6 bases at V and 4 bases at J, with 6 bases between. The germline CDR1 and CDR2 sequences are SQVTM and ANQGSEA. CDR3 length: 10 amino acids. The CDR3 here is CSVLTETQYF. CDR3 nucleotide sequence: TGCAGCGTCCTCACAGAGACCCAGTACTTC.

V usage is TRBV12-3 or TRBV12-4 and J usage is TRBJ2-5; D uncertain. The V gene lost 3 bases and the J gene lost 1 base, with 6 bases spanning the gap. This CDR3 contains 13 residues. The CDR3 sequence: CASSFSSQETQYF. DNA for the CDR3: TGTGCCAGCAGTTTTTCCAGCCAAGAGACCCAGTACTTC.

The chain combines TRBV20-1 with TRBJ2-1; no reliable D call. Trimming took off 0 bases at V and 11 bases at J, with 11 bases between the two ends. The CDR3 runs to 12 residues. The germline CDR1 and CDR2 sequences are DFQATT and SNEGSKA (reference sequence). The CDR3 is CSARDLGRKQFF. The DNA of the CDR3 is TGCAGTGCTAGAGATCTAGGCAGGAAGCAGTTCTTC.

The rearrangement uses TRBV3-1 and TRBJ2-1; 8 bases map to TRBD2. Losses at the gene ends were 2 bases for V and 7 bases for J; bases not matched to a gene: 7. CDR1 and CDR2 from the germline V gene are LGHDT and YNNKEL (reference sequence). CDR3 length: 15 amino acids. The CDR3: CASSQPPGGRNEQFF. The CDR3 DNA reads TGTGCCAGCAGCCAACCCCCGGGGGGGCGGAATGAGCAGTTCTTC.

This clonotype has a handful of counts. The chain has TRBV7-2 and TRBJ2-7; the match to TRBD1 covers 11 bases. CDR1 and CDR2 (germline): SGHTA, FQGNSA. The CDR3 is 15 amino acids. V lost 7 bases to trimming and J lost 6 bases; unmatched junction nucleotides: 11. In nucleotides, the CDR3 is TGTGCCAGCACCCTTCCGGGACAGGGGGGAGGCGAGCAGTACTTC. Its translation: CASTLPGQGGGEQYF.

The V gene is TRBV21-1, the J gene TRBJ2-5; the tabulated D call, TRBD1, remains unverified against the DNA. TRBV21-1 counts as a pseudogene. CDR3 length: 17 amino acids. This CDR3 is CASSDKPPGMGHETQYF. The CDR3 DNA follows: TGTGCCAGCAGTGACAAACCCCCAGGGATGGGTCACGAGACCCAGTACTTC.

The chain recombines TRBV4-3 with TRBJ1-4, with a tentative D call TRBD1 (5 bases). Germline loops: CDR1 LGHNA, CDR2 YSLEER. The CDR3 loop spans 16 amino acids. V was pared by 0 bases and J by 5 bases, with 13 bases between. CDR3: CASSQDLGGLNEKLFF. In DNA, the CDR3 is TGCGCCAGCAGCCAAGATCTTGGGGGGTTGAATGAAAAACTGTTTTTT.

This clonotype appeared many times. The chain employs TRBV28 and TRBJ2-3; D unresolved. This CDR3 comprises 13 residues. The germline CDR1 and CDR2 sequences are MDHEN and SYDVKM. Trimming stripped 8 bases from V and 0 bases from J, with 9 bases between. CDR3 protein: CASSRSSTDTQYF. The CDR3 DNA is TGTGCCAGCTCCCGGTCTAGCACAGATACGCAGTATTTT.

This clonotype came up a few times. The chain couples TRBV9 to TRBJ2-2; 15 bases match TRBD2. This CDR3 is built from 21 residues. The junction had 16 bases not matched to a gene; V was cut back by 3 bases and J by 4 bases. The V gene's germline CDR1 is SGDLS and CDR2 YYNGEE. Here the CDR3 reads CASSARALGLAGGPGTGELFF. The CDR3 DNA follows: TGTGCCAGCAGCGCCCGAGCTTTAGGACTAGCGGGAGGGCCAGGCACCGGGGAGCTGTTTTTT.

The CDR3 is CASSTTFSYEQYF. CDR3 sequence (DNA): TGTGCCAGTAGTACCACATTCTCCTACGAGCAGTACTTC. The rearrangement uses TRBV19 and TRBJ2-7; no definite D call. Deletions cut 4 bases from V and 0 bases from J, with 7 bases between. Germline V CDR1 and CDR2: LNHDA, SQIVND (reference sequence). This CDR3 region has 13 residues.

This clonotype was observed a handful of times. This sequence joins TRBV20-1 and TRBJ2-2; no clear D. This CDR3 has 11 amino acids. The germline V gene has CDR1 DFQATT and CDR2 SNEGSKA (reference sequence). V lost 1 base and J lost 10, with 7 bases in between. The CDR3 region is CSARVFEELFF. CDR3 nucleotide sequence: TGCAGTGCTAGAGTCTTTGAGGAGCTGTTTTTT.

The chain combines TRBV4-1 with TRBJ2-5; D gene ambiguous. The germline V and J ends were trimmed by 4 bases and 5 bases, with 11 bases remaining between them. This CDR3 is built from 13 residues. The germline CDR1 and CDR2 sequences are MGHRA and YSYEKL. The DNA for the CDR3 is TGCGCCAGCAGCCTTACCCAATCGGAGACCCAGTACTTC. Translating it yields CASSLTQSETQYF.